What follows are 28 T cell receptor beta chains derived from one specimen sequenced in a study of T cell clonotyping in hematopoietic cell transplantation. Data came from immunoSEQ multiplex PCR; TCRdb stores just in-frame clones and leaves some out. The data contain around 12,000 clones, 85% to 95% of them seen just once; the ten biggest clones take up around 0.8%. The sequencing input was peripheral blood mononuclear cells. These receptors were taken from a woman between 50 and 59 years old in good health. Some clones in this sample may be carry-over from other donors' samples.

The chain has TRBV4-2 and TRBJ2-4, with a weak D call TRBD2 (7 bases). The V gene's germline CDR1 is LGHNA and CDR2 YNFKEQ. The CDR3 spans 15 residues. The V end lost 1 base, the J end lost 5 bases, and 12 bases lay between the germline ends. CDR3 sequence (DNA): TGTGCCAGCAGCCAAGGAGGGGGGGCCCAAAACATTCAGTACTTC. Encoded protein: CASSQGGGAQNIQYF.

The chain couples TRBV7-3 to TRBJ2-3; TRBD1 matches at 9 bases. The germline gives CDR1 SGHTA, CDR2 FQGTGA. With V trimmed by 5 bases and J by 7 bases, 10 bases remained unmatched. The CDR3 runs 15 residues. The CDR3 region has the DNA TGTGCCAGCAGCCTGGGACAGGGAGGTTCGTATACGCAGTATTTT. This translates into CASSLGQGGSYTQYF.

The chain uses TRBV30 and TRBJ1-5; D not certain. Germline values: CDR1 GTSNPN, CDR2 SVGIG (reference sequence). The V gene lost 0 bases and the J gene lost 9 bases, with 9 bases spanning the gap. The CDR3 runs to 12 residues. CDR3 coding DNA: TGTGCCTGGAGTGTTCCTGGGCGGCCCCAGCATTTT. Protein sequence: CAWSVPGRPQHF.

The rearrangement links TRBV5-1 to TRBJ2-5, with 10 bases identical to TRBD2. CDR1 SGHRS and CDR2 YFSETQ come from the germline V gene. This CDR3 has 15 residues. The V gene end was trimmed by 6 bases and the J gene end by 5 bases; junction bases not matched to a gene: 10. The CDR3 loop is CASKPSGGIGETQYF. CDR3 nucleotide sequence: TGCGCCAGCAAGCCTAGCGGGGGTATCGGGGAGACCCAGTACTTC.

The rearrangement uses TRBV9 and TRBJ1-3, with unresolved D. The V end lost 4 bases, the J end lost 0 bases, and 14 bases lay between the germline ends. The CDR3 is 16 amino acids. Germline CDR1 is SGDLS and CDR2 is YYNGEE. The CDR3: CASSPRLQNSGNTIYF. CDR3 nucleotide sequence: TGTGCCAGCAGCCCCAGGTTGCAGAACTCTGGAAACACCATATATTTT.

The chain combines TRBV5-1 with TRBJ2-2; a weak D match, TRBD2 (5 bases). The CDR3 is 15 residues long. V shed 0 bases and J shed 5 bases, with 11 bases lying between them. Germline lookup yields CDR1 SGHRS and CDR2 YFSETQ. The CDR3 DNA follows: TGCGCCAGCAGCTTGGACGGGGTTGGGACCGGGGAGCTGTTTTTT. This encodes CASSLDGVGTGELFF.

This chain uses TRBV7-2 with TRBJ2-3; D is possibly TRBD1 or TRBD2 (6 bases each). Germline V gene data show CDR1 as SGHTA and CDR2 as FQGNSA. This CDR3 comprises 14 residues. Trimming removed 4 bases at V and 5 bases at J, with 13 bases between. The CDR3 here is CASSSRQEGDTQYF. The CDR3 bases are TGTGCCAGCAGCTCCAGACAGGAGGGAGATACGCAGTATTTT.

The chain uses TRBV11-3 and TRBJ2-1; TRBD2 matches at 7 bases. The CDR3 sequence is 13 residues long. J lost 9 bases, V lost 5 bases, and 7 bases had no gene match. Germline V lookup: CDR1 SGHNT, CDR2 YENEEA. CDR3 DNA: TGTGCCAGCAGCCCATCCTGGGAGGGTGAGCAGTTCTTC. Translation gives CASSPSWEGEQFF.

The V gene is TRBV5-1, the J gene TRBJ2-3; 15 bases line up with TRBD2. Germline trimming cut 0 bases from V and 4 bases from J; bases unmatched to any gene: 0. This CDR3 is 16 amino acids long. The germline V gene has CDR1 SGHRS and CDR2 YFSETQ. The CDR3 spells CASSLGTSGGADTQYF. CDR3 nucleotides: TGCGCCAGCAGCTTGGGGACTAGCGGGGGGGCAGATACGCAGTATTTT.

CDR3 nucleotide sequence: TGTGCCAGCAGCCCCGACGGACATTTCGCAGATACGCAGTATTTT. Translation gives CASSPDGHFADTQYF. This chain connects TRBV4-2 to TRBJ2-3, with D maybe TRBD1 (5 bases). Trimming removed 4 bases at V and 4 bases at J, with 15 bases between. CDR1 LGHNA and CDR2 YNFKEQ come from the germline V gene. The CDR3 is 15 amino acids.

The chain uses TRBV2 and TRBJ1-4, with D possibly matching TRBD1 (5 bases). CDR3 size: 14 residues. The germline V and J ends were trimmed by 3 bases and 4 bases, with 9 bases remaining between them. CDR1 is SNHLY and CDR2 is FYNNEI in the germline V gene. CDR3 nucleotide sequence: TGTGCCAGCAGTGATTGGGGCAATAATGAAAAACTGTTTTTT. Protein sequence: CASSDWGNNEKLFF.

This chain joins TRBV10-3 and TRBJ1-2; D possibly corresponds to TRBD1 (5 bases). The CDR3 runs to 15 residues. Germline CDR1 ENHRY, CDR2 SYGVKD. Trimming pared 0 bases from V and 4 bases from J, leaving 12 bases between. The CDR3 loop reads CAISESRGGTYGYTF. In DNA form, the CDR3 reads TGTGCCATCAGTGAGTCGCGTGGCGGGACCTATGGCTACACCTTC.

This chain uses TRBV6-6 with TRBJ1-1; a possible D gene is TRBD1 (5 bases). Between the trimmed V and J ends, which lost 8 bases and 1 base, there was a span of 17 bases. The CDR3 spans 15 residues. CDR1 MNHNY and CDR2 SVGAGI come from the germline V gene (reference sequence). CDR3 in amino acids: CASDNRFRENTEAFF. The CDR3 coding sequence is TGTGCCAGCGATAACAGGTTCCGGGAGAACACTGAAGCTTTCTTT.

The V call is TRBV19, the J call TRBJ1-5; D might be TRBD1 (6 bases). Trimming took off 6 bases at V and 9 bases at J, with 18 bases between the two ends. The CDR3 loop spans 14 amino acids. Looked up from germline, CDR1 is LNHDA and CDR2 is SQIVND (reference sequence). This CDR3 reads CASSMEGGPMPQHF. The CDR3 coding sequence is TGTGCCAGTAGCATGGAAGGGGGGCCCATGCCCCAGCATTTT.

The CDR3 protein is CSALTGGYEQYF. Here the CDR3 DNA reads TGCAGCGCTTTGACAGGGGGTTACGAGCAGTACTTC. J is TRBJ2-7 and V is TRBV29-1, with 9 positions matching TRBD1. V lost 7 bases, J lost 4 bases, and 5 bases stayed unmatched. Germline CDR1 and CDR2: SQVTM and ANQGSEA. The CDR3 consists of 12 residues.

This chain uses TRBV7-2 with TRBJ2-5; D assignment may be TRBD1 or TRBD2 (6 bases each). CDR1 is SGHTA, CDR2 FQGNSA, per germline. Trimming stripped 3 bases from V and 5 bases from J, with 10 bases between. The CDR3 has 13 residues. The CDR3 sequence is CASSFTGRETQYF. DNA of the CDR3: TGTGCCAGCAGCTTTACAGGGAGGGAGACCCAGTACTTC.

This rearrangement joins TRBV9 to TRBJ2-7; D remains ambiguous. Deletions cut 2 bases from V and 4 bases from J, with 10 bases between. Germline V lookup: CDR1 SGDLS, CDR2 YYNGEE. CDR3 size: 13 residues. CDR3: CASSVFPGYEQYF. CDR3 bases: TGTGCCAGCAGCGTTTTTCCCGGGTACGAGCAGTACTTC. Variable domain in full (rest from reference TRBV9 and TRBJ2-7): DSGVTQTPKHLITATGQRVTLRCSPRSGDLSVYWYQQSLDQGLQFLIQYYNGEERAKGNILERFSAQQFPDLHSELNLSSLELGDSALYFCASSVFPGYEQYFGPGTRLTVT.

The chain couples TRBV6-4 to TRBJ1-1; 7 bases map to TRBD1. V trimming: 6 bases; J trimming: 5 bases; junction bases outside the gene matches: 6. The CDR3 is made up of 13 amino acids. Per germline, CDR1 MRHNA and CDR2 SNTAGT. Here the CDR3 reads CASSMDRRTEAFF. The CDR3, as DNA: TGTGCCAGCAGCATGGACAGGCGGACTGAAGCTTTCTTT.

The chain links TRBV5-1 to TRBJ1-5, with 7 bases lining up with TRBD1. CDR3 length equals 15 residues. The germline CDR1 and CDR2 sequences are SGHRS and YFSETQ. Trimming took 1 base from V and 8 from J; bases not matched to a gene: 9. DNA for the CDR3: TGCGCCAGCAGCTTGCTCGGGACAGACGGGGAGCCCCAGCATTTT. This translates into CASSLLGTDGEPQHF.

The chain couples TRBV7-2 to TRBJ1-5, with D perhaps matching TRBD1 (5 bases). V dropped 4 bases and J dropped 7 bases, with 17 bases sitting between them. Germline CDR1 is SGHTA and CDR2 is FQGNSA. This CDR3 spans 15 amino acids. For the CDR3, the DNA is TGTGCCAGCAGCTCCTCAGGGCCCCAAGGCCAGCCCCAGCATTTT. Protein sequence: CASSSSGPQGQPQHF.

This clone has just one count. The gene calls are TRBV30 and TRBJ1-6; D ambiguous. The CDR3 contains 14 residues. Germline V gene lookup returns CDR1 GTSNPN and CDR2 SVGIG (reference sequence). V was clipped by 0 bases and J by 4 bases, with 7 bases between them. CDR3 DNA sequence: TGTGCCTGGAGTGTAGAAGCTTATAATTCACCCCTCCACTTT. Translated, it gives CAWSVEAYNSPLHF.

This sequence joins TRBV7-2 and TRBJ2-7; D possibly corresponds to TRBD2 (6 bases). Trimming left V 4 bases short and J 6 bases short, with 13 bases between. Germline V gives CDR1 SGHTA, CDR2 FQGNSA. CDR3 length equals 13 residues. The CDR3, as DNA: TGTGCCAGCAGCTCGGGACGGGAGTCCGAGCAGTACTTC. Its protein is CASSSGRESEQYF.

The chain links TRBV19 to TRBJ2-3; D unclear. V was trimmed by 4 bases and J by 2 bases, leaving 10 bases between them. The CDR3 totals 14 residues. Germline values: CDR1 LNHDA, CDR2 SQIVND (reference sequence). Here the CDR3 DNA reads TGTGCCAGTAGTAATAGACTTTTCACAGATACGCAGTATTTT. Its translation is CASSNRLFTDTQYF.

The chain links TRBV20-1 to TRBJ1-1, with D unclear. Trimming left V 1 base short and J 5 bases short, with 5 bases between. Germline V gives CDR1 DFQATT, CDR2 SNEGSKA (reference sequence). The CDR3 length is 11 residues. CDR3 amino acids: CSARAGTEAFF. CDR3 bases: TGCAGTGCTAGAGCCGGGACTGAAGCTTTCTTT.

V usage is TRBV11-2 and J usage is TRBJ1-1; TRBD1 might be the D (6 bases). Germline V CDR1 and CDR2: SGHAT, FQNNGV. The CDR3 covers 15 residues. V shed 0 bases and J shed 4 bases, with 12 bases lying between them. CDR3 in DNA: TGTGCCAGCAGCTTAGATCCGGGGGCAAGCACTGAAGCTTTCTTT. It encodes CASSLDPGASTEAFF.

This rearrangement joins TRBV5-1 to TRBJ1-2; D remains ambiguous. Germline-derived CDR1 and CDR2 are SGHRS and YFSETQ. V lost 0 bases and J 8 bases, leaving 14 bases between the germline ends. CDR3 length equals 14 residues. The DNA for the CDR3 is TGCGCCAGCAGCTTGGCCCTTGGGGAGTCGGGCTACACCTTC. It specifies CASSLALGESGYTF. The whole variable domain, filled in from reference TRBV5-1 and TRBJ1-2, reads KAGVTQTPRYLIKTRGQQVTLSCSPISGHRSVSWYQQTPGQGLQFLFEYFSETQRNKGNFPGRFSGRQFSNSRSEMNVSTLELGDSALYLCASSLALGESGYTFGSGTRLTVV.

Only a few counts were recorded for this clone. CDR3 sequence: CASSLARLDEQYF. The CDR3 DNA follows: TGTGCCAGCAGCTTAGCCCGGTTAGACGAGCAGTACTTC. The J gene is TRBJ2-7, the V gene TRBV7-6; D ambiguous. The germline V gene has CDR1 SGHVS and CDR2 FNYEAQ. This CDR3 is built from 13 residues. V was trimmed by 0 bases and J by 5 bases, leaving 8 bases between them.

The chain carries TRBV11-2 and TRBJ2-7, with D uncertain. The CDR3 sequence is 14 residues long. V lost 0 bases and J lost 0, with 6 bases in between. CDR1 is SGHAT and CDR2 is FQNNGV in the germline V gene. The CDR3, as DNA: TGTGCCAGCAGCTTAGAACCGAGCTCCTACGAGCAGTACTTC. Translated: CASSLEPSSYEQYF.